What follows are 23 T cell receptor beta chains derived from one specimen sequenced in a study of T cells in Graves' hyperthyroidism and ophthalmopathy. The TCR beta CDR3 regions underwent amplification using RNA transcripts as the source. TCR CDR3 underwent first-round RT-PCR with the HTBI primer set. TCRdb re-derived calls from the multiplex PCR reads in MiXCR, one entry per CDR3 protein. The table includes around 700,000 distinct CDR3 sequences, roughly a third detected once. The sequenced sample was blood. These receptors came from a woman aged 40 to 50 with Graves' hyperthyroidism.

This clonotype was counted a few times. An end of the junction differs from the germline gene, which may be a read error. The chain combines TRBV7-9 with TRBJ2-7; TRBD2 aligns across 8 bases. The germline V gene has CDR1 SEHNR and CDR2 FQNEAQ (reference sequence). The CDR3 has 15 residues. DNA for the CDR3: TGCGCCAGCAGCCAAGATGGTACGGGAGGGGATCCGCAGTACTTC. Translated: CASSQDGTGGDPQYF. Drawing the rest from reference TRBV7-9 and TRBJ2-7, the complete variable domain is DTGVSQNPRHKITKRGQNVTFRCDPISEHNRLYWYRQTLGQGPEFLTYFQNEAQLEKSRLLSDRFSAERPKGSFSTLEIQRTEQGDSAMYLCASSQDGTGGDPQYFGPGTRLTVT.

This clonotype was recorded many times. V is TRBV19 and J is TRBJ1-6; D call uncertain. The CDR3 runs 18 residues. Germline V lookup: CDR1 LNHDA, CDR2 SQIVND (reference sequence). Trimming shortened V by 7 bases and J by 7 bases, and 26 bases separated the two germline ends. CDR3 nucleotides: TGTGCCAGTACCTTGGACGCGCCGGGAGGGAGCCTAAATTCACCCCTCCACTTT. This encodes CASTLDAPGGSLNSPLHF.

Details on this clonotype: A much larger clone lies one base from this, so it may be a read error. The chain joins TRBV20-1 to TRBJ1-4, with TRBD1 as a possible D gene (6 bases). Trimming left V 5 bases short and J 6 bases short, with 13 bases between. CDR1 is DFQATT, CDR2 SNEGSKA, per germline (reference sequence). CDR3 length equals 13 residues. CDR3 sequence reads: CSADGGQDEKLFF. The CDR3 region has the DNA TGCAGTGCTGACGGGGGGCAAGATGAAAAACTGTTTTTT.

A word on this clonotype: This sequence may be a read error, since a much larger clone differs from it by one base. The gene calls are TRBV20-1 and TRBJ2-2; weak D call: TRBD2 (5 bases). Germline V gives CDR1 DFQATT, CDR2 SNEGSKA (reference sequence). The ends were cut back, 7 bases at V and 4 bases at J, with 13 bases in the middle. The CDR3 runs to 13 residues. CDR3 DNA sequence: TGCAGTGGCCGGGAACAGAGCACCGGGGAGCTGTTTTTT. This encodes CSGREQSTGELFF.

For this clonotype: In this CDR3 the conserved last residue, phenylalanine or tryptophan, is missing, so a read error is likely. J is TRBJ2-2 and V is TRBV13, with a weak D call TRBD2 (6 bases). This CDR3 is 16 amino acids long. V lost 5 bases to trimming and J lost 4 bases, with 17 bases between them. Germline V lookup: CDR1 PRHDT, CDR2 FYEKMQ (reference sequence). CDR3 nucleotides: TGTGCCAGCAGCCTCCACCGCGCCGGGAGCACCGGGGAGCTGTTTCTT. Its protein product is CASSLHRAGSTGELFL.

The chain links TRBV12-3 or TRBV12-4 to TRBJ1-1; D may be TRBD1 (5 bases). The CDR3 runs to 14 residues. Trimming left V 5 bases short and J 0 bases short, with 10 bases between. Here the CDR3 reads CASSGGEMNTEAFF. CDR3 DNA sequence: TGTGCCAGCAGTGGGGGAGAGATGAACACTGAAGCTTTCTTT.

This clonotype showed up just a few times. At one boundary the junction diverges from the germline segment, which might be a read error. V and J are TRBV7-2 and TRBJ2-7; D is ambiguous. CDR3 length: 13 residues. Germline-derived CDR1 and CDR2 are SGHTA and FQGNSA. The CDR3 DNA reads as TGCGCCAGCAGCCAAGGCCGTACGAACGAGCAGTACTTC. Its translation is CASSQGRTNEQYF.

To note about this clonotype: The junction departs from germline at one end; a sequencing error may be responsible. This sequence joins TRBV7-7 and TRBJ1-5, with D maybe TRBD1 (5 bases). The germline V gene encodes CDR1 SSHAT and CDR2 FNYEAQ (reference sequence). The CDR3 contains 12 residues. The CDR3 DNA follows: TGTGCTAGCAGCTTAGCTCGGGGCTACGAGCATTTT. Protein: CASSLARGYEHF.

On this clonotype: Lacking the conserved final phenylalanine or tryptophan, this CDR3 likely reflects a read error. The DNA is omitted, as the CDR3 cannot be located on it reliably, and the CDR3 follows TCRdb's listing. The chain carries TRBV7-6 and TRBJ1-1; the D segment call TRBD1 is taken from the table without a DNA check. The CDR3 numbers 12 amino acids, ends counted. CDR1 and CDR2 from the germline V gene are SGHVS and FNYEAQ. The CDR3 loop reads CASSFTGGTGFY.

The V call is TRBV27, the J call TRBJ2-5; 7 nucleotides align to TRBD2. The CDR3 covers 15 residues. Germline V gives CDR1 MNHEY, CDR2 SMNVEV (reference sequence). Trimming cost V 7 bases and J 5 bases; bases outside gene matches: 13. Written as DNA, the CDR3 is TGTGCCAGCAATGCTGCGGGGGAGGGGTGGGAGACCCAGTACTTC. Encoded protein: CASNAAGEGWETQYF.

V and J are TRBV20-1 and TRBJ2-5; D is perhaps TRBD2 (5 bases). V lost 4 bases to trimming and J lost 11 bases, with 23 bases between them. Looked up from germline, CDR1 is DFQATT and CDR2 is SNEGSKA (reference sequence). CDR3 size: 14 residues. The chain's CDR3 is CSAIHWRKYNEQYF. The CDR3 DNA sequence: TGCAGTGCTATACATTGGAGGAAGTACAATGAGCAGTACTTC.

The V and J genes are TRBV3-1 and TRBJ1-2; no reliable D call. CDR1 is LGHDT and CDR2 is YNNKEL in the germline V gene (reference sequence). With 1 base removed from V and 4 bases from J, the gap between germline ends came to 10 bases. This CDR3 is built from 14 residues. In nucleotides, the CDR3 is TGTGCCAGCAGCCAAGGGACGCCCGGCTATGGCTACACCTTC. Residues: CASSQGTPGYGYTF.

This clonotype was observed at least ten times. V gene TRBV29-1 combines with J gene TRBJ2-7; D might be TRBD2 (6 bases). The CDR3 runs 10 residues. Trimming pared 7 bases from V and 6 bases from J, leaving 10 bases between. CDR1 is SQVTM, CDR2 ANQGSEA, per germline. The CDR3 DNA reads TGCAGCGGGAGGGACTCCGAGCAGTACTTC. Amino acids: CSGRDSEQYF.

This chain connects TRBV7-9 to TRBJ2-7; D is uncertain. The DNA end is more similar to TRBJ2-1, so the J call may be wrong. The CDR3 has 11 residues. CDR1 is SEHNR, CDR2 FQNEAQ, per germline (reference sequence). CDR3 DNA sequence: TGTGCCAGCAGTATCACGATTGAGCAGTTCTTC. Residues: CASSITIEQFF.

Of note for this clonotype: One end of the junction fails to match germline, which may point to a read error. This chain links TRBV7-2 with TRBJ2-3; 9 nucleotides line up with TRBD2. The CDR3 totals 16 residues. Germline values: CDR1 SGHTA, CDR2 FQGNSA. CDR3 DNA sequence: TGTGCCAGCAGCGCCCTCTTGCGGGAGGGCACAGATACGCAGTGTTTT. It translates to CASSALLREGTDTQCF.

The chain uses TRBV20-1 and TRBJ2-7, with a possible D match to TRBD2 (6 bases). The CDR3 length is 13 residues. Between the trimmed V and J ends, which lost 0 bases and 7 bases, there was a span of 13 bases. Germline-derived CDR1 and CDR2 are DFQATT and SNEGSKA (reference sequence). The CDR3 region is CSARERGPWEQYF. The CDR3 region has the DNA TGCAGTGCTAGAGAGCGGGGCCCCTGGGAGCAGTACTTC.

This clonotype was observed a few times. This chain joins TRBV15 and TRBJ1-2, with TRBD1 matching over 7 bases. There are 15 residues in the CDR3. Germline CDR1 reads LNHNV; CDR2 reads YYDKDF (reference sequence). Trimming removed 3 bases from V and 6 bases from J; junction bases left unmatched: 10. Here the CDR3 reads CATSRADRVEHGYTF. CDR3 DNA sequence: TGTGCCACCAGCAGGGCTGACAGGGTCGAGCATGGCTACACCTTC.

In this sample, this clonotype turned up many times. The gene calls are TRBV12-3 or TRBV12-4 and TRBJ1-2; D is uncertain. The germline V and J ends were trimmed by 6 bases and 0 bases, with 8 bases remaining between them. CDR3 length: 13 amino acids. The CDR3: CASSLTPNYGYTF. CDR3 bases: TGTGCCAGCAGCCTGACACCTAACTATGGCTACACCTTC.

This sequence joins TRBV24-1 and TRBJ2-3; 11 nucleotides agree with TRBD2. V shed 4 bases and J 3 bases; nucleotides not matched to a gene: 8. The CDR3 has 17 amino acids. Germline values: CDR1 KGHDR, CDR2 SFDVKD. DNA for the CDR3: TGTGCCACCAGTGACGCTGGGACTAGCGGACCGACAGATACGCAGTATTTT. Protein: CATSDAGTSGPTDTQYF.

This clonotype has a count of ten or more. V gene TRBV7-9 combines with J gene TRBJ2-5, with TRBD2 as a possible D gene (5 bases). Looked up from germline, CDR1 is SEHNR and CDR2 is FQNEAQ (reference sequence). The CDR3 sequence is 14 residues long. Between the trimmed V and J ends, which lost 5 bases and 2 bases, there was a span of 12 bases. The CDR3 spells CASSPLGRQETQYF. The CDR3 nucleotides read TGTGCCAGCAGCCCTCTAGGGAGACAAGAGACCCAGTACTTC.

This clonotype was counted a few times. The V and J genes are TRBV3-1 and TRBJ1-6; D not resolved. The CDR3 has 13 residues. From germline, CDR1 is LGHDT and CDR2 YNNKEL (reference sequence). The V gene lost 0 bases and the J gene lost 10 bases, with 7 bases spanning the gap. The DNA of the CDR3 is TGTGCCAGCAGCCAAGAATCAGGCTCACCCCTCCACTTT. Residues: CASSQESGSPLHF.

CDR3 nucleotide sequence: TGTGCCTGGAGAGAGAGCCCGGGAGTTCCCCTCCACTTT. Translating gives CAWRESPGVPLHF. The gene calls are TRBV19 and TRBJ1-6; the D is unclear. V lost 11 bases and J 13 bases, leaving 21 bases between the germline ends. This CDR3 is 13 amino acids long. Germline V CDR1 and CDR2: LNHDA, SQIVND (reference sequence).

Note on this clonotype: This likely comes from a read error, as the CDR3 has no conserved phenylalanine or tryptophan at its end. V and J are TRBV5-6 and TRBJ1-4; tentative D call: TRBD1 (5 bases). This CDR3 region has 14 residues. The V end lost 0 bases, the J end lost 7 bases, and 10 bases lay between the germline ends. From germline, CDR1 is SGHDT and CDR2 YYEEEE. The DNA of the CDR3 is TGTGCCAGCAGCTTGGCAGTGACAGCTGAAAAACTGTTTCTT. Translated: CASSLAVTAEKLFL.